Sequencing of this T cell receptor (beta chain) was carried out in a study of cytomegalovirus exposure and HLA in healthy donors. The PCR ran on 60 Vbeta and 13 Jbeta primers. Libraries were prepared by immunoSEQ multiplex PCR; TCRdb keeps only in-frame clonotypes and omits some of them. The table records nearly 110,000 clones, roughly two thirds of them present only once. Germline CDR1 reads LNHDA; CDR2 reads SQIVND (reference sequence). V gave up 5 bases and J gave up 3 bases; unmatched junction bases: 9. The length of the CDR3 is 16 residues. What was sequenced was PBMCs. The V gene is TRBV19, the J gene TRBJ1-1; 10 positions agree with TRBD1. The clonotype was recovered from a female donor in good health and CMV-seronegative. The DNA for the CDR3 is TGTGCCAGTAGTCACCCACAGACAGGGGGCTACACTGAAGCTTTCTTT. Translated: CASSHPQTGGYTEAFF.